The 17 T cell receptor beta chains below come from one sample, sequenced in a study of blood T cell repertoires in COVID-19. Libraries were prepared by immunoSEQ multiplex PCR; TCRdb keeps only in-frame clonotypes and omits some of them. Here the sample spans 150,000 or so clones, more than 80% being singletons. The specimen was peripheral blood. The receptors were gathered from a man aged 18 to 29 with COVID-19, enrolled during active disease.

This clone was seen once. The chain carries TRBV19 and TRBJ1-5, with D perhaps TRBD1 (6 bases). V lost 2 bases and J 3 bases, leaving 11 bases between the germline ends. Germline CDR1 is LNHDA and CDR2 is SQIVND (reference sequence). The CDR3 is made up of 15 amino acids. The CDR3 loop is CASSISAGVNQPQHF. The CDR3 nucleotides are TGTGCCAGTAGTATATCGGCAGGGGTCAATCAGCCCCAGCATTTT.

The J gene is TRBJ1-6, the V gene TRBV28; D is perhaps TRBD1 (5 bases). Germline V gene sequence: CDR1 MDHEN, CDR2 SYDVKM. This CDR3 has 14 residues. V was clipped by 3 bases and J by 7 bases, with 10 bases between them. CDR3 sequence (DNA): TGTGCCAGCAGTTTTGGGCAGGGAAATTCACCCCTCCACTTT. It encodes CASSFGQGNSPLHF. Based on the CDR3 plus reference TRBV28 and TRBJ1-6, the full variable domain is DVKVTQSSRYLVKRTGEKVFLECVQDMDHENMFWYRQDPGLGLRLIYFSYDVKMKEKGDIPEGYSVSREKKERFSLILESASTNQTSMYLCASSFGQGNSPLHFGNGTRLTVT.

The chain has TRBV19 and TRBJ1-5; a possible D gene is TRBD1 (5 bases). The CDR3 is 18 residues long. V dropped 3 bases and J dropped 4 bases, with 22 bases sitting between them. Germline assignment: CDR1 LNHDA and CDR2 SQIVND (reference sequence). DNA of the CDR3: TGTGCCAGTAGTATTTACGGTCGTGGGCAGGGAAGGAATCAGCCCCAGCATTTT. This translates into CASSIYGRGQGRNQPQHF.

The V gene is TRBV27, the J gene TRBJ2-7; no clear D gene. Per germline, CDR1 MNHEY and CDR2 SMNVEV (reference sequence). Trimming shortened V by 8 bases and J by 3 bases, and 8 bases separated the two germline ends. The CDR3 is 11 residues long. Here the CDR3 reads CASGPFYEQYF. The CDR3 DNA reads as TGTGCCAGCGGGCCCTTCTACGAGCAGTACTTC.

CDR3 DNA: TGTGCCAGCAGTTACTCGACAGCGACTAGCACAGATACGCAGTATTTT. This codes for CASSYSTATSTDTQYF. The genes are TRBV6-5 and TRBJ2-3; TRBD1 is a possible D gene (5 bases). The CDR3 has 16 amino acids. CDR1 MNHEY and CDR2 SVGAGI come from the germline V gene. V was clipped by 0 bases and J by 0 bases, with 10 bases between them.

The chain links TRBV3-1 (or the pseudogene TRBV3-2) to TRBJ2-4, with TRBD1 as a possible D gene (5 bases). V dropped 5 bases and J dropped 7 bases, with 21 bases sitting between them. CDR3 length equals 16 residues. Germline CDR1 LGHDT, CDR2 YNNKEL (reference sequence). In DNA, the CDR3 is TGTGCCAGCAGCGACAAGGGGCTAAACCCCCCGAACATTCAGTACTTC. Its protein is CASSDKGLNPPNIQYF.

CDR3 DNA: TGTGCCAGCAGCTTAGTCGGGGGTAACTACGAGCAGTACTTC. This translates into CASSLVGGNYEQYF. This chain links TRBV7-9 with TRBJ2-7, with a possible D match to TRBD2 (6 bases). Deletions cut 1 base from V and 3 bases from J, with 10 bases between. CDR1 is SEHNR and CDR2 is FQNEAQ in the germline V gene (reference sequence). This CDR3 has 14 amino acids.

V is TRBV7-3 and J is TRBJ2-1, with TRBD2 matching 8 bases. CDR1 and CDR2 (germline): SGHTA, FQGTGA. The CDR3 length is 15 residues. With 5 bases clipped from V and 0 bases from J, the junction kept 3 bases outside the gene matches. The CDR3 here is CASSPSGSSYNEQFF. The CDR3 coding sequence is TGTGCCAGCAGCCCCAGCGGGAGCTCCTACAATGAGCAGTTCTTC.

CDR3 amino acids: CAWSTPARGTQETQYF. The CDR3 DNA reads as TGTGCCTGGAGTACCCCCGCTAGGGGAACCCAAGAGACCCAGTACTTC. The rearrangement links TRBV30 to TRBJ2-5; possible D gene TRBD1, 5 bases. The ends were cut back, 2 bases at V and 1 base at J, with 17 bases in the middle. This CDR3 has 16 residues. Germline-derived CDR1 and CDR2 are GTSNPN and SVGIG (reference sequence).

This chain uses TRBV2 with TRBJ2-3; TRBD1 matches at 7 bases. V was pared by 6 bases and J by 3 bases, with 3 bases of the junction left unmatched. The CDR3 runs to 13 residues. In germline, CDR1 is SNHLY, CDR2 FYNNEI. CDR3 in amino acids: CASRMDRTDTQYF. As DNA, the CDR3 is TGTGCCAGCAGGATGGACAGGACAGATACGCAGTATTTT. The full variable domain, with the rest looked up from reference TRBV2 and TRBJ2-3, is EPEVTQTPSHQVTQMGQEVILRCVPISNHLYFYWYRQILGQKVEFLVSFYNNEISEKSEIFDDQFSVERPDGSNFTLKIRSTKLEDSAMYFCASRMDRTDTQYFGPGTRLTVL.

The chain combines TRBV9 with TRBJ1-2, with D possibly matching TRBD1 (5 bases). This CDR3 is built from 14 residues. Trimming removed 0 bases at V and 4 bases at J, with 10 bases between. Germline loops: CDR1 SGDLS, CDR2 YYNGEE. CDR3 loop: CASSVGGGTYGYTF. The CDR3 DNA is TGTGCCAGCAGCGTAGGAGGCGGGACCTATGGCTACACCTTC.

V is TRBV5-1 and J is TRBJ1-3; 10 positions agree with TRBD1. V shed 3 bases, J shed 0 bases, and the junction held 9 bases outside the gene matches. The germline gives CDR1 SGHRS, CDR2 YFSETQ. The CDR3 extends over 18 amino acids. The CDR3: CASSSGTGVIGSGNTIYF. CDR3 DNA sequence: TGCGCCAGCAGCTCCGGGACAGGGGTGATAGGCTCTGGAAACACCATATATTTT.

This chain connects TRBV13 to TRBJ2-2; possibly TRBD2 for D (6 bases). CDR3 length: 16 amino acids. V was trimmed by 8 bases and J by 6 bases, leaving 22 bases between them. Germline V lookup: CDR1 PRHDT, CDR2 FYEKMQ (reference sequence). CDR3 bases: TGTGCCAGCGCATCTACTGGGGAAAGCGGGTCCGGGGAGCTGTTTTTT. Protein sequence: CASASTGESGSGELFF.

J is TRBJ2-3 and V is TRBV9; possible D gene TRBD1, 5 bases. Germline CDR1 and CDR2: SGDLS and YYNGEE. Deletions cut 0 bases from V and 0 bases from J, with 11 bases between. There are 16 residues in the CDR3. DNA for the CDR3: TGTGCCAGCAGCGTAGAAGGGGCAGTGAGCACAGATACGCAGTATTTT. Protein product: CASSVEGAVSTDTQYF.

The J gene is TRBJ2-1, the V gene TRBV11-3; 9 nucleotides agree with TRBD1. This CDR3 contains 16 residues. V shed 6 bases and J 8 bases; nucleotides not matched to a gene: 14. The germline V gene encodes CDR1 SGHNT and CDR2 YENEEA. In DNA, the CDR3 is TGTGCCAGCAGACTAGTACAGGGGGCGCATGAGGATGAGCAGTTCTTC. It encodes CASRLVQGAHEDEQFF.

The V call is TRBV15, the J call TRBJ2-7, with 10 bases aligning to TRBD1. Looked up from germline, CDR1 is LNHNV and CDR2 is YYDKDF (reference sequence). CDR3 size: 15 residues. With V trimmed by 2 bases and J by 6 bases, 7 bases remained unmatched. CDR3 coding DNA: TGTGCCACCAGCAGATTAGGACAGGGGGATGGCGAGCAGTACTTC. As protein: CATSRLGQGDGEQYF.

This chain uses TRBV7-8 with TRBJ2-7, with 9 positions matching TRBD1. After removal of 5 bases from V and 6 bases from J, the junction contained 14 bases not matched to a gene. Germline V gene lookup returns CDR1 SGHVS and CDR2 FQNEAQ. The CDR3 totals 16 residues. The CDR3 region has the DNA TGTGCCAGCAGCCTCTACACTGGGACAGGGTTCTCCGAGCAGTACTTC. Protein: CASSLYTGTGFSEQYF.